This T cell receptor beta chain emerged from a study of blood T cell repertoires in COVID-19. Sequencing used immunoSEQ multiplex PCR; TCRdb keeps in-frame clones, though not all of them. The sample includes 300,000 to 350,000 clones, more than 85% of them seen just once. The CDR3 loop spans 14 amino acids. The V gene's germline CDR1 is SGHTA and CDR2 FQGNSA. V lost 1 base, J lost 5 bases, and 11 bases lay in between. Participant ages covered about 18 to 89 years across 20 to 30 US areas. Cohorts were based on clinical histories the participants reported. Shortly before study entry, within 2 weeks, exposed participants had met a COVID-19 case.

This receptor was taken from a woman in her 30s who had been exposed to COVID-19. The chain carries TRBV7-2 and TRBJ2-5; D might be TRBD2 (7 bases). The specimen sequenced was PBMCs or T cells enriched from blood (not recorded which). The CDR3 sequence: CASSLGGGLETQYF. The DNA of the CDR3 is TGTGCCAGCAGCTTAGGGGGGGGCCTTGAGACCCAGTACTTC.